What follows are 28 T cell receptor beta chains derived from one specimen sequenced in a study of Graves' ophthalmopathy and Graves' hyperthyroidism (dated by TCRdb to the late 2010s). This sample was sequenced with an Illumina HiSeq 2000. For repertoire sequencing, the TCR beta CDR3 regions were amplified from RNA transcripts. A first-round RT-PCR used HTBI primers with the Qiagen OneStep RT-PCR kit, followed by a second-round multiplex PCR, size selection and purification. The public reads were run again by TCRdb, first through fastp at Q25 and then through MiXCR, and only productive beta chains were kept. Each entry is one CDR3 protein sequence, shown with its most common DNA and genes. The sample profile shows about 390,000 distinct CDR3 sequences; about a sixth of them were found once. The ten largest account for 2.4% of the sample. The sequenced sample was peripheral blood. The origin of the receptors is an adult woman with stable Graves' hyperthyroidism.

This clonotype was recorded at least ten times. The CDR3 spells CASSPGTDTGELFF. The CDR3 nucleotides are TGTGCCAGCAGCCCGGGGACAGACACCGGGGAGCTGTTTTTT. J is TRBJ2-2 and V is TRBV28, with TRBD1 matching over 7 bases. The CDR3 totals 14 residues. Germline CDR1 is MDHEN and CDR2 is SYDVKM. The V segment lost 6 bases and the J segment 3 bases; nucleotides outside the gene matches: 4.

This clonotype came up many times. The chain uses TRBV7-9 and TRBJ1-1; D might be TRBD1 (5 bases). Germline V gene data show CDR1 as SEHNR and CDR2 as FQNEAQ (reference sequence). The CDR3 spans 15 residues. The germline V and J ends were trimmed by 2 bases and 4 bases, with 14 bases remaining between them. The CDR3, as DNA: TGTGCCAGCAGCTTACTCAGGGCTGGAGGCACTGAAGCTTTCTTT. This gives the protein CASSLLRAGGTEAFF.

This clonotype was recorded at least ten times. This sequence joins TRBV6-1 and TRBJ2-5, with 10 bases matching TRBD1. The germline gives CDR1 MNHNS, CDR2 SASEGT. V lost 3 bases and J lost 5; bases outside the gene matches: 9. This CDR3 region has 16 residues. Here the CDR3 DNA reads TGTGCCAGCAGTGAGTCCTCTGGGACAGGGGAGGAGACCCAGTACTTC. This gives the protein CASSESSGTGEETQYF.

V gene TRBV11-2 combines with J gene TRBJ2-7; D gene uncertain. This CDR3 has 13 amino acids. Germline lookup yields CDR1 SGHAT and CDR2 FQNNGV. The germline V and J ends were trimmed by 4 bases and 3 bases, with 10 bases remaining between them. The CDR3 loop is CASSSGPLYEQYF. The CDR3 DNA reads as TGTGCCAGCAGCTCCGGTCCTCTCTACGAGCAGTACTTC.

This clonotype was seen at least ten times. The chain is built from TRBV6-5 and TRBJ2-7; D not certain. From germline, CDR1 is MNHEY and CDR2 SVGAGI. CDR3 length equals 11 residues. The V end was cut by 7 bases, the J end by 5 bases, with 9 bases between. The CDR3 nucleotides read TGTGCCAGCAAGGTCCGGAACGAGCAGTACTTC. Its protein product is CASKVRNEQYF.

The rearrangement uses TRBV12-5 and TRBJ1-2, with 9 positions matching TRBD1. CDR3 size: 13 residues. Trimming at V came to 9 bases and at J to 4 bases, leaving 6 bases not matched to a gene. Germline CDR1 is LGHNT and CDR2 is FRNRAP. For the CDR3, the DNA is TGTGCTAGAAACAGGGACAGGGCCTATGGCTACACCTTC. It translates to CARNRDRAYGYTF.

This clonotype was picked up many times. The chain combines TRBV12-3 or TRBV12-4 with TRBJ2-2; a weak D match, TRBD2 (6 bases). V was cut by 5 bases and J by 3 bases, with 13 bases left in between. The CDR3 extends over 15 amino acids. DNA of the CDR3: TGTGCCAGCAGTCCCGCGGAGGGTGACACCGGGGAGCTGTTTTTT. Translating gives CASSPAEGDTGELFF.

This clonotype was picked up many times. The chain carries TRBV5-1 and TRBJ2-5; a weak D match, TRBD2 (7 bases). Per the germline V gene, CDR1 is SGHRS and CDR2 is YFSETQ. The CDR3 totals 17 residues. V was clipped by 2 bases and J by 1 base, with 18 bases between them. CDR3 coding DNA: TGCGCCAGCAGCTTTGGATGGCGGGGGCCCCTCCAAGAGACCCAGTACTTC. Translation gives CASSFGWRGPLQETQYF.

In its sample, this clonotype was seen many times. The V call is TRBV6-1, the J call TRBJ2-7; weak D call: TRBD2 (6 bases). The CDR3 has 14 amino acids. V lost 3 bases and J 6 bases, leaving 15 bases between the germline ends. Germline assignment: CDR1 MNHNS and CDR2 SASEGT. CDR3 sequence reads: CASSDAKAGLEQYF. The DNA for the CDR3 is TGTGCCAGCAGTGACGCTAAGGCGGGGCTCGAGCAGTACTTC.

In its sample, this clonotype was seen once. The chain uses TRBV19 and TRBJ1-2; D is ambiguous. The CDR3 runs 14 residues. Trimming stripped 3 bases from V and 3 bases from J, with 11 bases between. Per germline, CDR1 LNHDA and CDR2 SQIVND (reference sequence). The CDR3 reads CASSISLSDYGYTF. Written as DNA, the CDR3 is TGTGCCAGTAGTATCAGCCTTTCCGACTATGGCTACACCTTC.

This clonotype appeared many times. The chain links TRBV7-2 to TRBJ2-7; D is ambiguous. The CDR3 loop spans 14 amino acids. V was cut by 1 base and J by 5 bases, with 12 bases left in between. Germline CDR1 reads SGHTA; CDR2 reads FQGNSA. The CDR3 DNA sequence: TGTGCCAGCAGCTTAGGGGCCTTCAGGAACGAGCAGTACTTC. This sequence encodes CASSLGAFRNEQYF.

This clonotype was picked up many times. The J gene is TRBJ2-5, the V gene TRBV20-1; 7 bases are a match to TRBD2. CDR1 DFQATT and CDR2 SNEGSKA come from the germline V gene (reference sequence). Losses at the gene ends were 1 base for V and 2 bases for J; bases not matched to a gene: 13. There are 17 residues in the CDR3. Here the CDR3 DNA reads TGCAGTGCTAGAGCTCTTGCGGGAGAAGGGGCACAAGAGACCCAGTACTTC. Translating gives CSARALAGEGAQETQYF.

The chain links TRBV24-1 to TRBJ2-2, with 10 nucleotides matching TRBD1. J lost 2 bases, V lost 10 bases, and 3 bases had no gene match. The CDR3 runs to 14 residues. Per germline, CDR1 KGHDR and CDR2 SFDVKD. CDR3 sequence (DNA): TGTGCCACTAGACAGGGGGCAAACACCGGGGAGCTGTTTTTT. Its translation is CATRQGANTGELFF.

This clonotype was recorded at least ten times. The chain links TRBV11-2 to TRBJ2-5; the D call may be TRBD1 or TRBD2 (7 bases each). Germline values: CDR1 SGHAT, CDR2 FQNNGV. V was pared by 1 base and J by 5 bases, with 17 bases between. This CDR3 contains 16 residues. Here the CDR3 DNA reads TGTGCCAGCAGCTTAGGGGGAGGGGGCGCTTGGGAGACCCAGTACTTC. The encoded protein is CASSLGGGGAWETQYF.

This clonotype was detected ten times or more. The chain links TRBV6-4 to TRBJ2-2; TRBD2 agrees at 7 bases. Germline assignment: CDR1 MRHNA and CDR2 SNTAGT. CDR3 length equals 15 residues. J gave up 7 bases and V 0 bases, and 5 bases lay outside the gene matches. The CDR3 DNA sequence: TGTGCCAGCAGTGACTCTGGGAGGGAACACGGGGAGCTGTTTTTT. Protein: CASSDSGREHGELFF.

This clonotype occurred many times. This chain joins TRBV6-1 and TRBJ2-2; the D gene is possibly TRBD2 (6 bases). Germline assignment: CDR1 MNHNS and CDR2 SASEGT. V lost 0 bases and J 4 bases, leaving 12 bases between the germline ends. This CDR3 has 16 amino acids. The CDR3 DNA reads TGTGCCAGCAGTGAAGCGTTAGTGGGACTCACCGGGGAGCTGTTTTTT. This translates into CASSEALVGLTGELFF.

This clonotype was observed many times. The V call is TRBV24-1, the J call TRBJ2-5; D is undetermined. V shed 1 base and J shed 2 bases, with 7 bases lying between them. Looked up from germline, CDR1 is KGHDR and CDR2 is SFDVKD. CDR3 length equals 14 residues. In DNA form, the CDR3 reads TGTGCCACCAGTGATTTTGGCAGACAAGAGACCCAGTACTTC. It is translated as CATSDFGRQETQYF.

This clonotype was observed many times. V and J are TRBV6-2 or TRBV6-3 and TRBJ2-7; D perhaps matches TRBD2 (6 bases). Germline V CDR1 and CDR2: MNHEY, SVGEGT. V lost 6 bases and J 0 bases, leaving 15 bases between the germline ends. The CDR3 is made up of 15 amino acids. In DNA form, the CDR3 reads TGTGCCAGCAGGGACGGGACTCCCAGCTCCTACGAGCAGTACTTC. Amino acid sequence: CASRDGTPSSYEQYF.

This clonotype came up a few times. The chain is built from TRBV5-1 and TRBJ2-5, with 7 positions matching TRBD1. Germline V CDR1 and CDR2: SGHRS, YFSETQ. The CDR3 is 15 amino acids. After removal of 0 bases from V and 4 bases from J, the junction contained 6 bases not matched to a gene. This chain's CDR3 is CASSLVGTVLETQYF. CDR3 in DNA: TGCGCCAGCAGCTTGGTAGGGACAGTTCTAGAGACCCAGTACTTC.

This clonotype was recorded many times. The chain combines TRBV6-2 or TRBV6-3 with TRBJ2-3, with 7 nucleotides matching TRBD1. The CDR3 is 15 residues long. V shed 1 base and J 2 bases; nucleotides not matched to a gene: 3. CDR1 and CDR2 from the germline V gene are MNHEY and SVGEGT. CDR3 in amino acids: CASSYLTGNTDTQYF. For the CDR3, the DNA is TGTGCCAGCAGTTACTTGACAGGGAACACAGATACGCAGTATTTT.

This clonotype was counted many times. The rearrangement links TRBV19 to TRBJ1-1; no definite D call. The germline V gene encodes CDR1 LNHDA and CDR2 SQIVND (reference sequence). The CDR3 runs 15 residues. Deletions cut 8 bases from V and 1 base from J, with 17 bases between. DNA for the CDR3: TGTGCCAGTGGCCAGACGGCAGCTTGGAACACTGAAGCTTTCTTT. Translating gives CASGQTAAWNTEAFF.

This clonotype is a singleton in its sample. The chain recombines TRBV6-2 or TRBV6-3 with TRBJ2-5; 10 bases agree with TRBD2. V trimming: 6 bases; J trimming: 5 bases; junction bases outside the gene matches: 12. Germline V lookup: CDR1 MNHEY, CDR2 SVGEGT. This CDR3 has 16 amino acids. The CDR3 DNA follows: TGTGCCAGCAGCCCGGGACTAGCGCCTCCGTGGGAGACCCAGTACTTC. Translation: CASSPGLAPPWETQYF.

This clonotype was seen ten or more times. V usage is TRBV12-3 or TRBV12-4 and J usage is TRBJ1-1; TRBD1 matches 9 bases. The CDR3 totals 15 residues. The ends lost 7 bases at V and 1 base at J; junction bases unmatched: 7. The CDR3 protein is CASNEGDRENTEAFF. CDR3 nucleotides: TGTGCCAGCAACGAAGGGGACAGGGAGAACACTGAAGCTTTCTTT.

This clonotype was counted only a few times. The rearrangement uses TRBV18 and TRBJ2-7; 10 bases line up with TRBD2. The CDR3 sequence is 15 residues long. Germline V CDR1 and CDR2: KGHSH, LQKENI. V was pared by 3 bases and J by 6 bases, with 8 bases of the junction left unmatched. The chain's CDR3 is CASSPRSSGSGEQYF. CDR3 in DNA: TGTGCCAGCTCACCGCGATCTAGCGGGAGTGGCGAGCAGTACTTC.

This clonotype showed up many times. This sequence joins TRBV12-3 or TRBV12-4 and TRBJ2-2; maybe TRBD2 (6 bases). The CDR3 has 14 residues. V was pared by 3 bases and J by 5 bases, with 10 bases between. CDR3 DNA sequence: TGTGCCAGCAGTTTTCGGGGGAGGACCGGGGAGCTGTTTTTT. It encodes CASSFRGRTGELFF.

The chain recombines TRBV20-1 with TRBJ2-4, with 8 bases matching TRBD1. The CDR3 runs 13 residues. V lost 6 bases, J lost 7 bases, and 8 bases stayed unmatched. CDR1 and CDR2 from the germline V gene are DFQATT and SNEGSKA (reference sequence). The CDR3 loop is CSATQGGNNIQYF. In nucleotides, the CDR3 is TGCAGTGCGACACAGGGGGGCAACAACATTCAGTACTTC.

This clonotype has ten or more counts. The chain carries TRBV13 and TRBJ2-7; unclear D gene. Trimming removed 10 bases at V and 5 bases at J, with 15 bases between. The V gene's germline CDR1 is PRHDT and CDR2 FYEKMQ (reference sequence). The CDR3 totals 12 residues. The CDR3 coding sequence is TGTGCCAACCAAGACCGGCTCGACGAGCAGTACTTC. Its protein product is CANQDRLDEQYF.

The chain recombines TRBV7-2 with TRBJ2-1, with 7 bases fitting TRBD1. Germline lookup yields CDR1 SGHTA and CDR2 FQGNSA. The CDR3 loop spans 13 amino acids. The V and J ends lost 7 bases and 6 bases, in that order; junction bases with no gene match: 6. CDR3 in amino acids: CASTLQGSNEQFF. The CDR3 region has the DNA TGTGCCAGCACCCTACAGGGGAGCAATGAGCAGTTCTTC.